These T cell receptor beta chains were read from a single sample in a study of blood T cell repertoires in COVID-19. Libraries were prepared by immunoSEQ multiplex PCR; TCRdb keeps only in-frame clonotypes and omits some of them. The data show 150,000 or so clones, about 84% seen once. The specimen sequenced was PBMCs or T cells enriched from blood (not recorded which). These receptors all stem from a man aged 35-49 years who had recovered from COVID-19. CDR3s include the opening cysteine and the closing phenylalanine or tryptophan. Each record gives: clone size, V gene, J gene, D gene, CDR3 DNA, CDR3 protein. D genes are given only for firm matches. A clone size is listed for some rows: how often the clone was seen (once, few, many), or a class if it is expanded.

>-|TRBV6-5|TRBJ2-5|TRBD1
TGTGCCAGCAGCCTAGACAGGGGGCGTATAGCGGCCCAGTACTTC
CASSLDRGRIAAQYF
>-|TRBV19|TRBJ2-3|TRBD2
TGTGCCAGTAGTGGCCAGCGGGGGGACACAGATACGCAGTATTTT
CASSGQRGDTDTQYF
>-|TRBV19|TRBJ2-2|-
TGTGCCAGTATCTCCGCCGGGAGTTACACCGGGGAGCTGTTTTTT
CASISAGSYTGELFF
>-|TRBV7-3|TRBJ2-3|-
TGTGCCAGCAGCCCGGGACTCGTGACAGATACGCAGTATTTT
CASSPGLVTDTQYF
>-|TRBV6-5|TRBJ2-3|-
TGTGCCAGCAGTTCGGGTAGAGATACGCAGTATTTT
CASSSGRDTQYF
>-|TRBV5-1|TRBJ1-1|TRBD1
TGCGCCAGCAGCCTATCAGGGGGCGAACTGAACACTGAAGCTTTCTTT
CASSLSGGELNTEAFF
>-|TRBV19|TRBJ2-1|TRBD2
TGTGCCAGTAGCGGGACGGCGGGGGGAGGTGAGCAGTTCTTC
CASSGTAGGGEQFF
>-|TRBV14|TRBJ1-6|-
TGTGCCAGCAGCCCGGCGGGAAGCTCCTATAATTCACCCCTCCACTTT
CASSPAGSSYNSPLHF
>once|TRBV19|TRBJ2-2|-
TGTGCCAGTAGTCTCTCGGGGACCGGGGAGCTGTTTTTT
CASSLSGTGELFF
>-|TRBV2|TRBJ2-3|-
TGTGCCAGCAGTGGAGACAAAACAGATACGCAGTATTTT
CASSGDKTDTQYF
>-|TRBV6-5|TRBJ2-2|TRBD1
TGTGCCAGCAGGGCCCAGGGGGCCAACACCGGGGAGCTGTTTTTT
CASRAQGANTGELFF
>-|TRBV3-1/TRBV3-2|TRBJ1-2|TRBD1
TGTGCCAGCAGCGGGACAGGGCGCAACTATGGCTACACCTTC
CASSGTGRNYGYTF
>-|TRBV7-9|TRBJ1-2|-
TGTGCCAGCAGCTTAGTTCAGGGGCATGGCTACACCTTC
CASSLVQGHGYTF
>few|TRBV24-1|TRBJ2-2|TRBD1
TGTGCCACCAGTGATTTAGGGGGACAGGGGGCATTTTCCGGGGAGCTGTTTTTT
CATSDLGGQGAFSGELFF
>-|TRBV19|TRBJ1-5|TRBD1
TGTGCCAGTAGCAATACAGGGGGCTCAGGTCAGCCCCAGCATTTT
CASSNTGGSGQPQHF
>-|TRBV2|TRBJ1-2|-
TGTGCCAGCAGTGACGGGCAGGGCTTCTATGGCTACACCTTC
CASSDGQGFYGYTF
>few|TRBV18|TRBJ1-1|-
TGTGCCAGCTCAGACCGCGGAACAGCTTTCTTT
CASSDRGTAFF
>-|TRBV7-6|TRBJ2-2|TRBD1
TGTGCCAGCAGCCCATACCACAGGGGAGAGGGCGGGGAGCTGTTTTTT
CASSPYHRGEGGELFF
>-|TRBV5-4|TRBJ2-3|-
TGTGCCAGCAGTCGGGACTTCACAGATACGCAGTATTTT
CASSRDFTDTQYF
>-|TRBV9|TRBJ2-5|TRBD2
TGTGCCAGCAGCGTAGCCAGCGGGGGCCCGAGCCGGGAGACCCAGTACTTC
CASSVASGGPSRETQYF
>-|TRBV30|TRBJ2-1|-
TGTGCCTGGAGTGTCGTTGGCAGGGTTCTCCTCTTC
CAWSVVGRVLLF
>many|TRBV2|TRBJ1-1|-
TGTGCCAGCAGTGAAGATAGCTTTACGACTGAAGCTTTCTTT
CASSEDSFTTEAFF
>-|TRBV3-1/TRBV3-2|TRBJ1-3|-
TGTGCCAGCAGCCCCCGTGAGGGTTTAATAGGAAACACCATATATTTT
CASSPREGLIGNTIYF
>few|TRBV13|TRBJ2-4|-
TGTGCCAGCAGCCTAACAGGGAACATTCAGTACTTC
CASSLTGNIQYF
>-|TRBV19|TRBJ1-1|TRBD1
TGTGCCAGTAGTGGGGGACAGAAGAACACTGAAGCTTTCTTT
CASSGGQKNTEAFF
>once|TRBV19|TRBJ2-2|TRBD1
TGTGCCAGTACCACAGGGGGCACCGGGGAGCTGTTTTTT
CASTTGGTGELFF
>-|TRBV6-6|TRBJ1-3|-
TGTGCCAGCAGTCTCCCGTACCTGGCCGGAAACACCATATATTTT
CASSLPYLAGNTIYF
>-|TRBV6-1|TRBJ1-2|-
TGTGCCAGCAGTGAACCCACAGGTCCCAGCGGGCCGAACTATGGCTACACCTTC
CASSEPTGPSGPNYGYTF
>-|TRBV5-1|TRBJ1-6|-
TGCGCCAGCAAGAGGGGAGGGAGCGACTCACCCCTCCACTTT
CASKRGGSDSPLHF
>-|TRBV6-4|TRBJ2-5|TRBD1
TGTGCCAGCAGTGGACAGGGGGGAGAGACCCAGTACTTC
CASSGQGGETQYF
>-|TRBV29-1|TRBJ2-1|TRBD2
TGCAGCGTTGAAGGTCTAGCGGGTAGCTCCTACAATGAGCAGTTCTTC
CSVEGLAGSSYNEQFF
>-|TRBV5-5|TRBJ2-3|-
TGTGCCAGCAGCTTCCGGGGGACAGAATCCACAGATACGCAGTATTTT
CASSFRGTESTDTQYF
>-|TRBV4-2|TRBJ2-1|TRBD2
TGTGCCAGCAGCCAAGAGGGTAGCGGGGGCGGTTCCTACAATGAGCAGTTCTTC
CASSQEGSGGGSYNEQFF
>-|TRBV15|TRBJ1-5|-
TGTGCCACCAGCCGTACCTTCGCCACAGGGCGAGTTCAGCCCCAGCATTTT
CATSRTFATGRVQPQHF
>-|TRBV9|TRBJ2-2|-
TGTGCCAGCAGCGTAGGGCAGGGGGAGGCCGGGGAGCTGTTTTTT
CASSVGQGEAGELFF
>-|TRBV5-1|TRBJ1-5|TRBD1
TGCGCCAGCAGCTTGGCTGCAGGGGGACAGCCCCAGCATTTT
CASSLAAGGQPQHF
>-|TRBV30|TRBJ1-4|TRBD1
TGTGCCTGGAGTCCCGGACAGGGCACTGCAACTAATGAAAAACTGTTTTTT
CAWSPGQGTATNEKLFF
>-|TRBV18|TRBJ2-5|-
TGTGCCAGCTCACCACCCAGGGGGGAAGAGACCCAGTACTTC
CASSPPRGEETQYF
>-|TRBV5-1|TRBJ2-2|-
TGCGCCAGCAGCTTGGCAGGGTACGACACCGGGGAGCTGTTTTTT
CASSLAGYDTGELFF
>-|TRBV5-4|TRBJ2-6|-
TGTGCCAGCAGCCTCCGCGGTCCATCTGGGGCCAACGTCCTGACTTTC
CASSLRGPSGANVLTF
>-|TRBV3-1/TRBV3-2|TRBJ2-7|TRBD2
TGTGCCAGCAGCCAAGGGGCGGGGGGGTCCTACGAGCAGTACTTC
CASSQGAGGSYEQYF
>few|TRBV11-2|TRBJ2-1|TRBD2
TGTGCCAGCAGCAGACACGTGGGGCTAGCGGGGACTAATGAGCAGTTCTTC
CASSRHVGLAGTNEQFF
>-|TRBV21-1|TRBJ1-6|-
TGTGCCAGCAGCAGGGACAGGGAATTTGTAAGGAGGAATTCACCCCTCCACTTT
CASSRDREFVRRNSPLHF
>-|TRBV27|TRBJ2-5|TRBD1
TGTGCCAGCAGATTCCTAGGGGGCGAGACCCAGTACTTC
CASRFLGGETQYF
>-|TRBV14|TRBJ2-6|-
TGTGCCAGCAGCCAACAGGCCCCATCTGGGGCCAACGTCCTGACTTTC
CASSQQAPSGANVLTF
>-|TRBV29-1|TRBJ2-2|TRBD1
TGCAGCGTGCAAGACAGGGGGTACACCGGGGAGCTGTTTTTT
CSVQDRGYTGELFF
>-|TRBV30|TRBJ1-2|-
TGTGCCTGGAGTTATCAGGGATACTATGGCTACACCTTC
CAWSYQGYYGYTF
>-|TRBV10-3|TRBJ1-2|-
TGTGCCATCAGTTCACAGGGATCCTATGGCTACACCTTC
CAISSQGSYGYTF
>few|TRBV5-4|TRBJ2-5|TRBD1
TGTGCCAGCAGCTTGAAGGGTACAGGGGACGAGACCCAGTACTTC
CASSLKGTGDETQYF
>-|TRBV30|TRBJ1-6|TRBD1
TGTGCCTGGATGACAGGGAAGGACGCATCACCCCTCCACTTT
CAWMTGKDASPLHF
>-|TRBV19|TRBJ2-1|-
TGTGCCAGTAGTATCGACAGGCCTTACAATGAGCAGTTCTTC
CASSIDRPYNEQFF
>-|TRBV9|TRBJ2-3|TRBD2
TGTGCCAGCTCCCCGGGAGGCCTTATAGATACGCAGTATTTT
CASSPGGLIDTQYF
>once|TRBV5-4|TRBJ2-7|TRBD2
TGTGCCAGCAGCTTAGCGGGGGGGCCGAAGGAGCAGTACTTC
CASSLAGGPKEQYF
>-|TRBV6-5|TRBJ1-2|-
TGTGCCACCTCTAAGACATCGGTCTACACCTTC
CATSKTSVYTF